This T cell receptor beta chain was identified during a study of blood T cell repertoires in COVID-19. Study as a whole: Italy, Spain and the United States were the sources of the convalescent and acute COVID-19 samples.

Germline lookup yields CDR1 SGHRS and CDR2 YFSETQ. Unmatched junction bases numbered 3, after V lost 8 bases and J lost 2 bases. This CDR3 has 14 residues. Patients at the Seattle site were enrolled during active infection and followed longitudinally. TCRdb's table, derived via immunoSEQ multiplex PCR, lists solely in-frame clones and lacks some. Found here are 150,000 to 160,000 clones, around 85% of them singletons; the top ten hold roughly 0.62%. This sequence joins TRBV5-1 and TRBJ2-1, with 11 bases that match TRBD1. This receptor was identified in a man aged 55 to 70 with COVID-19, enrolled during active disease. The specimen sequenced was peripheral blood. The CDR3 loop reads CASQGQGAYNEQFF. The DNA of the CDR3 is TGCGCCAGTCAGGGACAGGGGGCCTACAATGAGCAGTTCTTC.